A single sample is the source of the 15 T cell receptor beta chains below, sequenced in a study of blood T cell repertoires in COVID-19. Method: immunoSEQ multiplex PCR; TCRdb's copy keeps in-frame clones and lacks some. This table has around 130,000 clones, approximately 85% appearing once. Sequenced: peripheral blood. The origin of the receptors is a human donor in a cohort sampled during active COVID-19.

This clone came up once. This chain joins TRBV5-1 and TRBJ1-6; the match to TRBD1 covers 8 bases. The CDR3 sequence is 14 residues long. V lost 4 bases, J lost 7 bases, and 4 bases stayed unmatched. Germline lookup yields CDR1 SGHRS and CDR2 YFSETQ. The CDR3 here is CASSPDRGNSPLHF. DNA of the CDR3: TGCGCCAGCAGCCCCGACAGGGGAAATTCACCCCTCCACTTT.

The V gene is TRBV3-1 (or the pseudogene TRBV3-2), the J gene TRBJ1-3; TRBD1 matches at 12 bases. CDR3 length equals 16 residues. Per germline, CDR1 LGHDT and CDR2 YNNKEL (reference sequence). V lost 3 bases, J lost 3 bases, and 3 bases stayed unmatched. The CDR3 sequence: CASSHGDRGLGNTIYF. The CDR3, as DNA: TGTGCCAGCAGCCATGGGGACAGGGGGCTTGGAAACACCATATATTTT.

This clone has a single count. V usage is TRBV5-4 and J usage is TRBJ1-1; TRBD1 is a possible D gene (6 bases). The germline V gene has CDR1 SGHNT and CDR2 YYREEE (reference sequence). V was shortened by 4 bases and J by 0 bases, with 10 bases between the two germline ends. The CDR3 runs to 14 residues. CDR3 in DNA: TGTGCCAGCAGCCCAGACAGGATGAACACTGAAGCTTTCTTT. Translated, it gives CASSPDRMNTEAFF. The full variable domain, completed using reference TRBV5-4 and TRBJ1-1, is ETGVTQSPTHLIKTRGQQVTLRCSSQSGHNTVSWYQQALGQGPQFIFQYYREEENGRGNFPPRFSGLQFPNYSSELNVNALELDDSALYLCASSPDRMNTEAFFGQGTRLTVV.

This clone was detected once. The genes are TRBV5-1 and TRBJ2-5; TRBD1 aligns across 8 bases. Germline CDR1 SGHRS, CDR2 YFSETQ. CDR3 size: 16 residues. With 2 bases clipped from V and 5 bases from J, the junction kept 11 bases outside the gene matches. CDR3 in amino acids: CASSFNTGGYIETQYF. CDR3 DNA: TGCGCCAGCAGCTTCAACACAGGGGGTTATATCGAGACCCAGTACTTC. Supplemented by reference TRBV5-1 and TRBJ2-5, the full variable domain reads KAGVTQTPRYLIKTRGQQVTLSCSPISGHRSVSWYQQTPGQGLQFLFEYFSETQRNKGNFPGRFSGRQFSNSRSEMNVSTLELGDSALYLCASSFNTGGYIETQYFGPGTRLLVL.

The chain combines TRBV5-4 with TRBJ2-1; 11 bases agree with TRBD2. The CDR3 consists of 17 residues. The V segment lost 4 bases and the J segment 8 bases; nucleotides outside the gene matches: 14. CDR1 and CDR2 from the germline V gene are SGHNT and YYREEE (reference sequence). The CDR3 spells CASSPRHSGGVGDEQFF. DNA of the CDR3: TGTGCCAGCAGCCCCAGACATAGCGGGGGGGTGGGAGATGAGCAGTTCTTC.

The chain is built from TRBV18 and TRBJ1-5; D unclear. Trimming left V 3 bases short and J 0 bases short, with 15 bases between. The germline V gene encodes CDR1 KGHSH and CDR2 LQKENI. CDR3 length: 17 residues. The CDR3 DNA reads TGTGCCAGCTCACCCGTAGCGGGGATCTATAGCAATCAGCCCCAGCATTTT. It codes for CASSPVAGIYSNQPQHF.

This chain joins TRBV6-6 and TRBJ2-1, with a tentative D call TRBD1 (6 bases). The CDR3 runs 14 residues. The germline V gene has CDR1 MNHNY and CDR2 SVGAGI (reference sequence). Trimming pared 9 bases from V and 9 bases from J, leaving 21 bases between. The CDR3 reads CASALGAVSREQFF. CDR3 DNA sequence: TGTGCCAGTGCCCTGGGGGCGGTATCCCGTGAGCAGTTCTTC.

This clone was detected once. The chain joins TRBV19 to TRBJ1-5; the D gene is possibly TRBD1 (6 bases). The CDR3 covers 15 residues. The germline V and J ends were trimmed by 6 bases and 5 bases, with 17 bases remaining between them. From germline, CDR1 is LNHDA and CDR2 SQIVND (reference sequence). The CDR3 nucleotides read TGTGCCAGTAGGGGTTCAAGGGGACATTATCAGCCCCAGCATTTT. Translation gives CASRGSRGHYQPQHF.

The V call is TRBV9, the J call TRBJ2-6, with D hard to call. Trimming took off 2 bases at V and 0 bases at J, with 3 bases between the two ends. Germline V CDR1 and CDR2: SGDLS, YYNGEE. This CDR3 region has 14 residues. The CDR3 protein is CASSVYSGANVLTF. CDR3 sequence (DNA): TGTGCCAGCAGCGTTTACTCTGGGGCCAACGTCCTGACTTTC.

The count of this clone is one. The chain joins TRBV19 to TRBJ1-5, with TRBD1 identical over 8 bases. Germline V lookup: CDR1 LNHDA, CDR2 SQIVND (reference sequence). V lost 4 bases, J lost 2 bases, and 4 bases stayed unmatched. CDR3 length: 15 amino acids. This chain's CDR3 is CASSKDRAGNQPQHF. CDR3 sequence (DNA): TGTGCCAGTAGTAAGGACAGGGCGGGCAATCAGCCCCAGCATTTT.

This rearrangement joins TRBV19 to TRBJ1-1; D gene uncertain. Germline lookup yields CDR1 LNHDA and CDR2 SQIVND (reference sequence). The CDR3 runs to 14 residues. V dropped 6 bases and J dropped 3 bases, with 14 bases sitting between them. CDR3 sequence reads: CASSGVWFDTEAFF. The DNA of the CDR3 is TGTGCCAGTAGCGGGGTGTGGTTTGACACTGAAGCTTTCTTT.

The J gene is TRBJ2-5, the V gene TRBV6-6, with D possibly matching TRBD1 (6 bases). The CDR3 runs to 14 residues. Germline-derived CDR1 and CDR2 are MNHNY and SVGAGI (reference sequence). The ends were cut back, 2 bases at V and 5 bases at J, with 12 bases in the middle. CDR3 DNA sequence: TGTGCCAGCAGTTACGGACCGAGGGGGGAGACCCAGTACTTC. This sequence encodes CASSYGPRGETQYF.

The CDR3 coding sequence is TGTGCCAGCAGTCTCCCGACAGGGGGCCTCACTGAAGCTTTCTTT. Translated: CASSLPTGGLTEAFF. This chain uses TRBV28 with TRBJ1-1; 10 nucleotides match TRBD1. Germline CDR1 and CDR2: MDHEN and SYDVKM. J gave up 4 bases and V 5 bases, and 7 bases lay outside the gene matches. This CDR3 spans 15 amino acids.

The J gene is TRBJ1-1, the V gene TRBV6-5; D uncertain. The CDR3 loop spans 14 amino acids. Germline CDR1 reads MNHEY; CDR2 reads SVGAGI. Trimming removed 7 bases from V and 4 bases from J, with 16 bases in between. CDR3 residues: CASTWRPRGTEAFF. CDR3 nucleotides: TGTGCCAGCACCTGGCGGCCACGGGGCACTGAAGCTTTCTTT.

This clone was detected only a few times. The J gene is TRBJ2-3, the V gene TRBV2, with a weak D call TRBD2 (7 bases). This CDR3 has 17 residues. CDR1 SNHLY and CDR2 FYNNEI come from the germline V gene. V was trimmed by 7 bases and J by 2 bases, leaving 22 bases between them. CDR3 amino acids: CASTPVGGGPTTDTQYF. CDR3 bases: TGTGCCAGCACCCCCGTTGGGGGGGGCCCGACCACAGATACGCAGTATTTT.